These 13 T cell receptor beta chains share one sample of origin, sequenced in a study of CD8+ T cells in alopecia areata (dated by TCRdb to 2016 to 2018). This specimen's time point label, interpreted: less than 30 weeks on oral tofacitinib. The treatment or condition label, read with the paper, signifies: oral pan-JAK inhibitor, 5-10 mg twice daily. The library was obtained by the immunoSEQ multiplex PCR assay. To provide template for TCR sequencing, every sample had RNA extracted and reverse transcribed into cDNA. TCRdb stores this immuneACCESS table with in-frame sequences only. Part of the clones is absent; in the studies checked, under half of the shortfall reflects unresolved V genes, and no reason is known for the rest. The sample table holds roughly 200,000 clones, of which 53% were seen once. The ten most abundant clones make up approximately 10% of the sample. The source material was CD8+ T cells sorted from blood, sampled at week 24, from a patient treated with tofacitinib. These receptors were obtained from a human donor with alopecia areata.

This chain's CDR3 is CASSFGTAQETQYF. CDR3 in DNA: TGTGCCAGCAGCTTCGGGACAGCACAAGAGACCCAGTACTTC. The V and J genes are TRBV11-2 and TRBJ2-5; 7 bases align to TRBD1. The ends lost 3 bases at V and 2 bases at J; junction bases unmatched: 3. The CDR3 covers 14 residues. Germline V lookup: CDR1 SGHAT, CDR2 FQNNGV.

This clone turned up a few times. The V call is TRBV7-6, the J call TRBJ1-1; tentative D call: TRBD1 (6 bases). The CDR3 is made up of 15 amino acids. V dropped 5 bases and J dropped 5 bases, with 18 bases sitting between them. Per germline, CDR1 SGHVS and CDR2 FNYEAQ. In DNA form, the CDR3 reads TGTGCCAGCAGCCCTAGCGGGGGCGGAATAACTGAAGCTTTCTTT. Amino acid sequence: CASSPSGGGITEAFF.

This clone was seen only once. The rearrangement links TRBV9 to TRBJ2-6; 11 bases agree with TRBD1. The CDR3 extends over 18 amino acids. V was pared by 4 bases and J by 0 bases, with 6 bases of the junction left unmatched. The germline gives CDR1 SGDLS, CDR2 YYNGEE. CDR3 sequence: CASSSGQGASSGANVLTF. The CDR3 region has the DNA TGTGCCAGCAGCTCAGGACAGGGGGCCAGCTCTGGGGCCAACGTCCTGACTTTC.

The CDR3 DNA is TGTGCCAGCAGCCTAGGATCGTCGGATCAGCCCCAGCATTTT. Residues: CASSLGSSDQPQHF. This chain links TRBV5-6 with TRBJ1-5, with D hard to call. V gave up 4 bases and J gave up 5 bases, with 13 bases separating them. The CDR3 spans 14 residues. Germline values: CDR1 SGHDT, CDR2 YYEEEE.

This chain uses TRBV6-6 with TRBJ1-1; possible D gene TRBD1, 6 bases. Trimming took off 2 bases at V and 5 bases at J, with 18 bases between the two ends. Germline-derived CDR1 and CDR2 are MNHNY and SVGAGI (reference sequence). The CDR3 consists of 16 residues. Here the CDR3 DNA reads TGTGCCAGCAGTTACCCCCGGACAGAAGTGGAGACTGAAGCTTTCTTT. Translated, it gives CASSYPRTEVETEAFF.

This clone appeared a few times. The chain uses TRBV2 and TRBJ2-4; a possible D gene is TRBD2 (5 bases). The CDR3 contains 14 residues. V was cut by 3 bases and J by 1 base, with 7 bases left in between. Germline V gene lookup returns CDR1 SNHLY and CDR2 FYNNEI. The CDR3 sequence is CASSEWRAKNIQYF. The CDR3 nucleotides are TGTGCCAGCAGTGAGTGGAGGGCCAAAAACATTCAGTACTTC.

The chain employs TRBV6-5 and TRBJ2-5, with 9 bases that match TRBD1. CDR3 length equals 15 residues. The trim removed 2 bases at V and 2 bases at J, leaving 3 bases unmatched. In germline, CDR1 is MNHEY, CDR2 SVGAGI. The CDR3 bases are TGTGCCAGCAGTTACCTGGACAGGGGACAAGAGACCCAGTACTTC. This encodes CASSYLDRGQETQYF.

The chain joins TRBV5-8 to TRBJ2-4; D is possibly TRBD1 (5 bases). CDR3 size: 14 residues. V was trimmed by 2 bases and J by 5 bases, leaving 11 bases between them. CDR1 SGHTS and CDR2 YDEGEE come from the germline V gene. The CDR3 DNA reads TGTGCCAGCAGCTTTCAGGGTTGGCAAAACATTCAGTACTTC. The encoded protein is CASSFQGWQNIQYF.

There are a few counts of this clone. V is TRBV6-5 and J is TRBJ2-5; no clear D. CDR3 size: 16 residues. Trimming cost V 4 bases and J 1 base, with 16 bases left between them. Per the germline V gene, CDR1 is MNHEY and CDR2 is SVGAGI. CDR3 in amino acids: CASSSRAVSLQETQYF. CDR3 coding DNA: TGTGCCAGCAGTTCCCGGGCCGTATCCCTCCAAGAGACCCAGTACTTC.

The chain carries TRBV5-6 and TRBJ1-2; TRBD1 is a possible D gene (6 bases). The CDR3 consists of 13 residues. The V gene's germline CDR1 is SGHDT and CDR2 YYEEEE. V gave up 4 bases and J gave up 6 bases, with 13 bases separating them. The CDR3 bases are TGTGCCAGCAGCCCGGGACAATTAGATGGCTACACCTTC. Translation gives CASSPGQLDGYTF.

This clone was recorded once. The chain has TRBV5-1 and TRBJ2-7; D call uncertain. The CDR3 length is 14 residues. V was cut by 1 base and J by 2 bases, with 10 bases left in between. Germline CDR1 is SGHRS and CDR2 is YFSETQ. CDR3 sequence (DNA): TGCGCCAGCAGCTTGTGGCAGGCCCCCTACGAGCAGTACTTC. As protein: CASSLWQAPYEQYF.

In its sample, this clone was seen once. V usage is TRBV9 and J usage is TRBJ2-2; no definite D call. Trimming took 4 bases from V and 0 from J, leaving 1 base between them. Germline V gene data show CDR1 as SGDLS and CDR2 as YYNGEE. The length of the CDR3 is 12 residues. This CDR3 reads CASSTNTGELFF. Here the CDR3 DNA reads TGTGCCAGCAGCACGAACACCGGGGAGCTGTTTTTT.

This clone showed up just a few times. The chain carries TRBV7-2 and TRBJ2-5, with 10 bases lining up with TRBD2. The CDR3 spans 17 residues. The junction had 13 bases not matched to a gene; V was cut back by 4 bases and J by 5 bases. Germline values: CDR1 SGHTA, CDR2 FQGNSA. The CDR3 bases are TGTGCCAGCAGCTCAGGAACGGTAGCGGGGGGCGGTGAGACCCAGTACTTC. It encodes CASSSGTVAGGGETQYF.